This TCR beta chain originates from a study of blood T cell repertoires in COVID-19. As for the study in general: The United States, Italy and Spain provided the acute and convalescent COVID-19 samples.

Sequencing used immunoSEQ multiplex PCR; TCRdb keeps in-frame clones, though not all of them. The table includes some 400,000 clones, approximately 91% detected once. V gave up 0 bases and J gave up 0 bases, with 10 bases separating them. This CDR3 is built from 16 residues. Per the germline V gene, CDR1 is SGHKS and CDR2 is YYEKEE (reference sequence). Individuals aged about 18 to 89 years were recruited from roughly 23 US areas. Participants' reported clinical history set cohort assignment. The sequence came from a woman aged 40 to 50 who had been exposed to COVID-19. The chain is built from TRBV5-5 and TRBJ1-3; unclear D gene. Sequenced material: PBMCs or T cells enriched from blood (not recorded which). CDR3 region: CASSLDPVSSGNTIYF. DNA of the CDR3: TGTGCCAGCAGCTTGGACCCTGTGAGCTCTGGAAACACCATATATTTT.